What follows are 7 T cell receptor beta chains derived from one specimen sequenced in a study of T cells expressing NK-cell markers. TCRdb reprocessed the 5' RACE reads, with one entry per CDR3 protein and no DNA. The sample data list 120,000 to 150,000 distinct CDR3 sequences. The sequenced sample consisted of blood T cells: a sorted CD56 or NKG2C T cell subset, CD4+ or CD8+ T cells, or bulk PBMC T cells (not recorded which). All receptors derive from a man between 18 and 35 years old in good health.

The chain carries TRBV30 and TRBJ2-4; TCRdb's D gene call, TRBD1, goes unchecked for lack of DNA. The CDR3 runs 14 residues. The germline V gene encodes CDR1 GTSNPN and CDR2 SVGIG (reference sequence). The CDR3 is CARSGGLAKNIQYF.

The chain uses TRBV6-1 and TRBJ2-2; TCRdb returns TRBD2, unconfirmable since there is no DNA. CDR3 length: 15 residues. Germline V gene lookup returns CDR1 MNHNS and CDR2 SASEGT. The CDR3 sequence: CASSPMSGSTGELFF.

This chain uses TRBV12-3 or TRBV12-4 with TRBJ2-1; TCRdb's D gene call, TRBD1, goes unchecked for lack of DNA. The CDR3 is 12 amino acids. Here the CDR3 reads CASSVGVIKQFF.

J is TRBJ2-1 and V is TRBV23-1; TCRdb's D call of TRBD2 is untestable without DNA. TRBV23-1 carries the ORF label, with uncertain function. The CDR3 contains 19 residues. The CDR3 sequence: CASSQSLAGLAGVYNEQFF.

The V gene is TRBV11-3, the J gene TRBJ1-1; TCRdb names TRBD1, which stays unverified in the absence of DNA. Germline CDR1 SGHNT, CDR2 YENEEA. This CDR3 spans 16 amino acids. The CDR3 spells CASSLGSGRVNTEAFF.

The chain uses TRBV4-3 and TRBJ2-7; the TCRdb D gene call, TRBD1, has no DNA to confirm it. The CDR3 consists of 14 residues. CDR1 and CDR2 (germline): LGHNA, YSLEER. This CDR3 reads CASSQDRGDYEQYF.

This chain links TRBV23-1 with TRBJ2-7; TCRdb gives TRBD1 as the D gene, but with no DNA this cannot be confirmed. TRBV23-1 is reported as an ORF; its role is uncertain. The CDR3 totals 15 residues. The CDR3 spells CASSQSSGGLYEQYF.